This TCR beta chain was sequenced during a study of tumor-infiltrating lymphocytes in localized non-small cell lung cancer. Study overall: Several tumor histologies, both smoking statuses, and some post-neoadjuvant chemotherapy samples were included. Study findings and constraints: Higher tumor T cell infiltration than in uninvolved lung was supported by TCRbeta sequencing.

This table comes from immunoSEQ multiplex PCR, and its TCRdb copy is limited to in-frame clones, with some not included. The sample shows about 16,000 clones, around 63% of them seen only once. A note on this clone: Its antigen is unknown.

From germline, CDR1 is MRHNA and CDR2 SNTAGT. There are 18 residues in the CDR3. Trimming removed 2 bases at V and 6 bases at J, with 23 bases between. The sequenced sample consisted of lung tumor tissue. This rearrangement joins TRBV6-4 to TRBJ2-1; the D gene is possibly TRBD1 (6 bases). The sequence was collected from a human donor with non-small cell lung cancer. In DNA, the CDR3 is TGTGCCAGCAGTGACCATAAACAGGGCTCCCACCAACGCAATGAGCAGTTCTTC. This translates into CASSDHKQGSHQRNEQFF.